Presented here are 17 T cell receptor beta chains from one specimen sequenced in a study of CD39 and CD103 CD8 tumor-infiltrating T cells. Libraries were prepared by immunoSEQ multiplex PCR; TCRdb keeps only in-frame clonotypes and omits some of them. This table has 6,000 to 8,500 clones, over 60% appearing once. The sample consisted of CD8+ T cells sorted from blood. Indicated subset: total memory CD8 T cells (CD45RA-CCR7+/-) from blood or uninvolved lymph node. The source is a human donor with head and neck squamous cell carcinoma.

The chain recombines TRBV19 with TRBJ2-1; 9 nucleotides agree with TRBD2. The CDR3 runs 17 residues. The trim removed 0 bases at V and 8 bases at J, leaving 11 bases unmatched. Per germline, CDR1 LNHDA and CDR2 SQIVND (reference sequence). The CDR3 sequence: CASSIDFTGTSFHEQFF. The CDR3 nucleotides are TGTGCCAGTAGTATAGATTTTACAGGGACTAGCTTCCATGAGCAGTTCTTC. The whole variable domain, filled in from reference TRBV19 and TRBJ2-1, reads DGGITQSPKYLFRKEGQNVTLSCEQNLNHDAMYWYRQDPGQGLRLIYYSQIVNDFQKGDIAEGYSVSREKKESFPLTVTSAQKNPTAFYLCASSIDFTGTSFHEQFFGPGTRLTVL.

The chain has TRBV4-1 and TRBJ2-2, with D perhaps TRBD1 (6 bases). Trimming pared 4 bases from V and 3 bases from J, leaving 15 bases between. CDR3 length: 16 residues. Germline values: CDR1 MGHRA, CDR2 YSYEKL. The CDR3 loop reads CASSPPQGPDTGELFF. The CDR3 nucleotides read TGCGCCAGCAGCCCCCCCCAGGGGCCTGACACCGGGGAGCTGTTTTTT.

Only a few counts were recorded for this clone. The rearrangement links TRBV4-1 to TRBJ1-5; no reliable D call. The CDR3 has 16 amino acids. The germline gives CDR1 MGHRA, CDR2 YSYEKL. Trimming removed 3 bases from V and 0 bases from J, with 12 bases in between. The CDR3 sequence: CASSQAVSYSNQPQHF. CDR3 nucleotide sequence: TGCGCCAGCAGCCAGGCGGTCTCCTATAGCAATCAGCCCCAGCATTTT.

This clone was seen more than once but under ten times. The J gene is TRBJ1-1, the V gene TRBV14, with 7 nucleotides matching TRBD1. With V trimmed by 4 bases and J by 1 base, 3 bases remained unmatched. Germline values: CDR1 SGHDN, CDR2 FVKESK. The CDR3 sequence is 14 residues long. The CDR3 sequence: CASSPRDRNTEAFF. Here the CDR3 DNA reads TGTGCCAGCAGCCCACGGGACAGGAACACTGAAGCTTTCTTT.

This chain uses TRBV6-5 with TRBJ2-3; 7 bases agree with TRBD1. Per the germline V gene, CDR1 is MNHEY and CDR2 is SVGAGI. Trimming took 0 bases from V and 8 from J; bases not matched to a gene: 8. CDR3 length: 15 residues. The CDR3 sequence: CASSYSSTRGSTQYF. CDR3 DNA sequence: TGTGCCAGCAGTTACTCGTCAACCAGGGGGAGTACGCAGTATTTT.

The sample holds a few counts of this clone. The V and J genes are TRBV6-5 and TRBJ1-1, with D unresolved. The length of the CDR3 is 15 residues. CDR1 and CDR2 (germline): MNHEY, SVGAGI. The V end lost 6 bases, the J end lost 2 bases, and 16 bases lay between the germline ends. CDR3 coding DNA: TGTGCCAGCAGCCTACAAAGGACTTATAACACTGAAGCTTTCTTT. Translated, it gives CASSLQRTYNTEAFF.

The CDR3 DNA sequence: TGTGCCAGCAGTTTTCGTGGCACCGGGGAGCTGTTTTTT. Its protein product is CASSFRGTGELFF. The chain joins TRBV28 to TRBJ2-2; unclear D gene. V was shortened by 3 bases and J by 4 bases, with 6 bases between the two germline ends. The CDR3 spans 13 residues. The V gene's germline CDR1 is MDHEN and CDR2 SYDVKM.

The chain carries TRBV28 and TRBJ2-3; D call uncertain. Germline CDR1 is MDHEN and CDR2 is SYDVKM. V was pared by 5 bases and J by 5 bases, with 11 bases between. This CDR3 contains 13 residues. CDR3 coding DNA: TGTGCCAGCAGTATGAGGTTGGGAGATACGCAGTATTTT. It translates to CASSMRLGDTQYF. The full variable domain, with the rest looked up from reference TRBV28 and TRBJ2-3, is DVKVTQSSRYLVKRTGEKVFLECVQDMDHENMFWYRQDPGLGLRLIYFSYDVKMKEKGDIPEGYSVSREKKERFSLILESASTNQTSMYLCASSMRLGDTQYFGPGTRLTVL.

CDR3 bases: TGTGCCAGCAGTTTACTCCTAGCGGGAGGCCCTGGCGAGCAGTACTTC. This sequence encodes CASSLLLAGGPGEQYF. The rearrangement joins TRBV28 to TRBJ2-7; 11 bases match TRBD2. Germline assignment: CDR1 MDHEN and CDR2 SYDVKM. The V segment lost 2 bases and the J segment 6 bases; nucleotides outside the gene matches: 9. The CDR3 covers 16 residues.

The gene calls are TRBV7-2 and TRBJ2-1; possibly TRBD2 for D (6 bases). The CDR3 sequence is 15 residues long. CDR1 SGHTA and CDR2 FQGNSA come from the germline V gene. The germline V and J ends were trimmed by 8 bases and 2 bases, with 16 bases remaining between them. The CDR3 reads CASGILAVTYNEQFF. The CDR3 coding sequence is TGTGCCAGCGGCATCTTAGCGGTGACCTACAATGAGCAGTTCTTC.

In its sample, this clone was seen a few times. The rearrangement joins TRBV30 to TRBJ1-1; tentative D call: TRBD1 (6 bases). The ends were cut back, 5 bases at V and 11 bases at J, with 15 bases in the middle. This CDR3 spans 11 amino acids. Germline V gene lookup returns CDR1 GTSNPN and CDR2 SVGIG (reference sequence). The CDR3 region has the DNA TGTGCCTGGGACAGGTTGACCGGCGCTTTCTTT. Translating it yields CAWDRLTGAFF.

V and J are TRBV13 and TRBJ2-7; 9 bases agree with TRBD1. This CDR3 is 18 amino acids long. Germline assignment: CDR1 PRHDT and CDR2 FYEKMQ (reference sequence). V gave up 4 bases and J gave up 6 bases; unmatched junction bases: 19. The CDR3 loop is CASSSASGTGMMFSEQYF. The CDR3 DNA reads TGTGCCAGCAGCTCCGCCTCCGGGACAGGGATGATGTTCAGCGAGCAGTACTTC.

This chain links TRBV7-8 with TRBJ2-1; TRBD2 agrees at 10 bases. V gave up 5 bases and J gave up 5 bases; unmatched junction bases: 6. Germline CDR1 is SGHVS and CDR2 is FQNEAQ. CDR3 length: 15 residues. The CDR3 is CASSNSGGFNNEQFF. The CDR3 DNA reads TGTGCCAGCAGCAATAGCGGGGGGTTTAACAATGAGCAGTTCTTC.

Here the CDR3 reads CASSLGDSHYGYTF. The CDR3 DNA reads as TGTGCCAGCAGCTTGGGGGACTCGCACTATGGCTACACCTTC. J is TRBJ1-2 and V is TRBV5-6; tentatively, D is TRBD1 (5 bases). The length of the CDR3 is 14 residues. V dropped 0 bases and J dropped 3 bases, with 9 bases sitting between them. CDR1 is SGHDT, CDR2 YYEEEE, per germline.

This chain links TRBV6-5 with TRBJ2-3; D unclear. Trimming pared 2 bases from V and 3 bases from J, leaving 12 bases between. Germline-derived CDR1 and CDR2 are MNHEY and SVGAGI. The CDR3 is 15 amino acids. DNA for the CDR3: TGTGCCAGCAGTTACGGGGTGGAACTTACAGATACGCAGTATTTT. This codes for CASSYGVELTDTQYF.

This rearrangement joins TRBV19 to TRBJ2-2; D is perhaps TRBD1 (5 bases). The germline gives CDR1 LNHDA, CDR2 SQIVND (reference sequence). This CDR3 contains 15 residues. V lost 2 bases and J lost 5, with 12 bases in between. The CDR3 here is CASSIWQGGTGELFF. In DNA, the CDR3 is TGTGCCAGTAGTATATGGCAGGGCGGTACCGGGGAGCTGTTTTTT.

The count of this clone is one. The rearrangement uses TRBV29-1 and TRBJ1-1; 12 bases map to TRBD1. V trimming: 6 bases; J trimming: 1 base; junction bases outside the gene matches: 9. The V gene's germline CDR1 is SQVTM and CDR2 ANQGSEA. The CDR3 contains 16 residues. The CDR3 DNA follows: TGCAGCGTCGGGCGGGGACAGGGGGCCCCGAACACTGAAGCTTTCTTT. This translates into CSVGRGQGAPNTEAFF.